The source of this T cell receptor (beta chain) is a study of blood T cell repertoires in COVID-19. Looking at the study overall: The samples span acute and convalescent COVID-19 from the United States, Italy and Spain.

Original analysis: Counts of nucleated cells, estimated from reference gene primer amplification, were obtained. Using immunoSEQ multiplex PCR, the repertoire was profiled, and TCRdb retains in-frame clones only, with some absent. Clone size and V and J calls were adopted from that table, with D and trimming inferred from the DNA. The table records fewer than 130,000 clones, about four fifths of them present only once. V was clipped by 2 bases and J by 2 bases; unmatched bases: 5. Germline assignment: CDR1 SGHRS and CDR2 YFSETQ. This CDR3 comprises 15 residues. This clonotype was obtained from a woman aged 55-69 years with acute or convalescent COVID-19. The V call is TRBV5-1, the J call TRBJ2-3; TRBD1 aligns across 7 bases. The specimen was peripheral blood. The CDR3 sequence: CASSFGQVTTDTQYF. The CDR3 DNA follows: TGCGCCAGCAGCTTTGGACAGGTAACCACAGATACGCAGTATTTT. Based on the CDR3 plus reference TRBV5-1 and TRBJ2-3, the full variable domain is KAGVTQTPRYLIKTRGQQVTLSCSPISGHRSVSWYQQTPGQGLQFLFEYFSETQRNKGNFPGRFSGRQFSNSRSEMNVSTLELGDSALYLCASSFGQVTTDTQYFGPGTRLTVL.